The 19 T cell receptor beta chains below were found in one sample sequenced in a study of cytomegalovirus exposure and HLA in healthy donors. The PCR was carried out with 60 Vbeta primers and 13 Jbeta primers. Sequencing used immunoSEQ multiplex PCR; TCRdb keeps in-frame clones, though not all of them. The sample consists of under 150,000 clones, more than 65% of them appearing once. Sequenced sample: PBMCs. These receptors were taken from a man in his late teens or twenties in good health and CMV-seronegative.

The chain carries TRBV29-1 and TRBJ2-2; tentatively, D is TRBD1 (8 bases). This CDR3 region has 14 residues. Looked up from germline, CDR1 is SQVTM and CDR2 is ANQGSEA. The V gene lost 3 bases and the J gene lost 7 bases, with 15 bases spanning the gap. CDR3 nucleotide sequence: TGCAGCGTTGAGGACAGGGCGGGGGACGGGGAGCTGTTTTTT. The encoded protein is CSVEDRAGDGELFF.

A note on this clone: A junction boundary mismatches the germline segment, possibly from a read error. The J gene is TRBJ1-5, the V gene TRBV7-9, with 7 nucleotides matching TRBD1. The germline V gene encodes CDR1 SEHNR and CDR2 FQNEAQ (reference sequence). This CDR3 comprises 14 residues. DNA of the CDR3: TGTTCCAGCAGCCCTGGGACAGAGGGGCAGCCCCAGCATTTT. Translation: CSSSPGTEGQPQHF.

The chain links TRBV18 to TRBJ2-2; D is perhaps TRBD2 (5 bases). CDR1 is KGHSH, CDR2 LQKENI, per germline. Trimming pared 0 bases from V and 5 bases from J, leaving 13 bases between. This CDR3 has 16 residues. CDR3 in amino acids: CASSPPGALVTGELFF. The CDR3 coding sequence is TGTGCCAGCTCACCACCGGGAGCCCTTGTGACCGGGGAGCTGTTTTTT.

In regard to this clone: One junction end disagrees with the germline gene, perhaps due to a read error. The sample carries other DNA sequences with the same CDR3. The chain employs TRBV6-6 and TRBJ1-6; 9 bases line up with TRBD1. CDR1 is MNHNY and CDR2 is SVGAGI in the germline V gene (reference sequence). This CDR3 contains 15 residues. The CDR3 DNA is TGTGCCAGTAGTTTGTCCCGGGACAGGGAGCAACCCCTCCACTTT. It encodes CASSLSRDREQPLHF.

V is TRBV5-4 and J is TRBJ2-1; possible D gene TRBD2, 6 bases. CDR3 size: 16 residues. CDR1 and CDR2 from the germline V gene are SGHNT and YYREEE (reference sequence). The V end was cut by 3 bases, the J end by 3 bases, with 16 bases between. In DNA, the CDR3 is TGTGCCAGCAGCTCCCGGCGGGACCACCTCTACAATGAGCAGTTCTTC. Protein product: CASSSRRDHLYNEQFF.

The rearrangement links TRBV6-5 to TRBJ2-1; possible D gene TRBD1, 6 bases. Germline-derived CDR1 and CDR2 are MNHEY and SVGAGI. The CDR3 runs 16 residues. V was pared by 2 bases and J by 0 bases, with 11 bases between. Here the CDR3 DNA reads TGTGCCAGCAGTTACAGTACCAGGGGCTCCTACAATGAGCAGTTCTTC. This codes for CASSYSTRGSYNEQFF.

The gene calls are TRBV29-1 and TRBJ1-1; perhaps TRBD1 as D (6 bases). V was trimmed by 4 bases and J by 1 base, leaving 10 bases between them. This CDR3 has 13 amino acids. The V gene's germline CDR1 is SQVTM and CDR2 ANQGSEA. CDR3 in amino acids: CSVGEQGNTEAFF. CDR3 DNA: TGCAGCGTTGGAGAACAGGGGAACACTGAAGCTTTCTTT.

The chain combines TRBV6-5 with TRBJ1-5, with 7 bases aligning to TRBD1. Germline CDR1 and CDR2: MNHEY and SVGAGI. Losses at the gene ends were 2 bases for V and 6 bases for J; bases not matched to a gene: 4. The CDR3 contains 14 residues. The CDR3, as DNA: TGTGCCAGCAGTTACCGACAGGGTGGTCAGCCCCAGCATTTT. This encodes CASSYRQGGQPQHF.

CDR3: CASSQGGGGAWDTQYF. The CDR3 nucleotides are TGCGCCAGCAGCCAAGGGGGCGGGGGGGCGTGGGATACGCAGTATTTT. This rearrangement joins TRBV4-1 to TRBJ2-3; 9 bases match TRBD2. CDR1 is MGHRA, CDR2 YSYEKL, per germline. With V trimmed by 1 base and J by 6 bases, 8 bases remained unmatched. This CDR3 region has 16 residues.

This chain uses TRBV6-1 with TRBJ1-2; D is perhaps TRBD1 (5 bases). Trimming took 6 bases from V and 8 from J, leaving 19 bases between them. CDR1 MNHNS and CDR2 SASEGT come from the germline V gene. This CDR3 region has 14 residues. The DNA of the CDR3 is TGTGCCAGCAGACAGGATACAAGACCTATCGGCTACACCTTC. Its protein is CASRQDTRPIGYTF.

The chain is built from TRBV5-8 and TRBJ2-5; the D gene is possibly TRBD2 (6 bases). The germline V gene encodes CDR1 SGHTS and CDR2 YDEGEE. The CDR3 has 13 residues. V lost 2 bases and J lost 2, with 7 bases in between. In nucleotides, the CDR3 is TGTGCCAGCAGCTTTGGAGGGCAAGAGACCCAGTACTTC. Translating gives CASSFGGQETQYF. The variable domain in full, with the rest retrieved from reference TRBV5-8 and TRBJ2-5, is EAGVTQSPTHLIKTRGQQATLRCSPISGHTSVYWYQQALGLGLQFLLWYDEGEERNRGNFPPRFSGRQFPNYSSELNVNALELEDSALYLCASSFGGQETQYFGPGTRLLVL.

The chain couples TRBV7-9 to TRBJ1-1; 8 bases line up with TRBD1. The CDR3 contains 15 residues. In germline, CDR1 is SEHNR, CDR2 FQNEAQ (reference sequence). With 2 bases clipped from V and 0 bases from J, the junction kept 2 bases outside the gene matches. CDR3 nucleotide sequence: TGTGCCAGCAGCTTAATGGGACAGGTGAACACTGAAGCTTTCTTT. It yields the protein CASSLMGQVNTEAFF.

This chain links TRBV7-8 with TRBJ2-5; D uncertain. V was trimmed by 1 base and J by 7 bases, leaving 19 bases between them. The length of the CDR3 is 16 residues. Germline CDR1 is SGHVS and CDR2 is FQNEAQ. The CDR3 DNA is TGTGCCAGCAGCTTAGGAGAGGAGTTCTTTTTGGGGACCCAGTACTTC. It encodes CASSLGEEFFLGTQYF.

This clone was observed a single time. The chain is built from TRBV10-1 and TRBJ2-7; TRBD1 matches 7 bases. Unmatched junction bases numbered 4, after V lost 5 bases and J lost 0 bases. Germline V lookup: CDR1 WNHNN, CDR2 SYGVQD (reference sequence). The CDR3 consists of 14 residues. The CDR3 region is CASSRQGFSYEQYF. CDR3 sequence (DNA): TGCGCCAGCAGTAGACAGGGCTTCTCCTACGAGCAGTACTTC.

This clone was seen a few times. The chain combines TRBV11-2 with TRBJ2-3; weak D call: TRBD2 (6 bases). Germline CDR1 and CDR2: SGHAT and FQNNGV. V shed 1 base and J shed 5 bases, with 13 bases lying between them. The CDR3 consists of 15 residues. The CDR3 DNA is TGTGCCAGCAGCTTAGGTGAGGGAGGTAAAGATACGCAGTATTTT. It specifies CASSLGEGGKDTQYF. The variable domain in full, with the rest retrieved from reference TRBV11-2 and TRBJ2-3, is EAGVAQSPRYKIIEKRQSVAFWCNPISGHATLYWYQQILGQGPKLLIQFQNNGVVDDSQLPKDRFSAERLKGVDSTLKIQPAKLEDSAVYLCASSLGEGGKDTQYFGPGTRLTVL.

The rearrangement links TRBV9 to TRBJ2-3; a possible D gene is TRBD2 (5 bases). This CDR3 contains 15 residues. Trimming left V 4 bases short and J 1 base short, with 13 bases between. Looked up from germline, CDR1 is SGDLS and CDR2 is YYNGEE. In DNA form, the CDR3 reads TGTGCCAGCAGCCTAGAGGCGGGTCGCACAGATACGCAGTATTTT. Protein: CASSLEAGRTDTQYF.

The chain recombines TRBV10-3 with TRBJ2-2; D perhaps matches TRBD1 (6 bases). V lost 5 bases to trimming and J lost 5 bases, with 15 bases between them. This CDR3 contains 15 residues. CDR1 and CDR2 from the germline V gene are ENHRY and SYGVKD. As DNA, the CDR3 is TGTGCCATCAGTCCAAGACAGGTTGGAACCGGGGAGCTGTTTTTT. Translating it yields CAISPRQVGTGELFF.

The genes are TRBV29-1 and TRBJ2-1; 8 bases are shared with TRBD1. Germline-derived CDR1 and CDR2 are SQVTM and ANQGSEA. Trimming at V came to 6 bases and at J to 6 bases, leaving 4 bases not matched to a gene. The CDR3 loop spans 12 amino acids. The CDR3 DNA follows: TGCAGCGTGGACGGACAGGGCAATGAGCAGTTCTTC. This gives the protein CSVDGQGNEQFF.

The chain links TRBV5-6 to TRBJ1-6; D ambiguous. Germline CDR1 reads SGHDT; CDR2 reads YYEEEE. The V and J ends lost 7 bases and 0 bases respectively, with 8 bases between them. This CDR3 region has 14 residues. The CDR3 nucleotides are TGTGCCAGCGGTCGGAGCTCCTATAATTCACCCCTCCACTTT. It is translated as CASGRSSYNSPLHF.